A single sample is the source of the 21 T cell receptor beta chains below, sequenced in a study of OX40 agonist ivuxolimab in advanced cancers. Here immunoSEQ multiplex PCR was the method, and the copy in TCRdb shows in-frame clones only, minus some. The sample lists more than 65,000 clones; about 81% were seen once. The sample in question was CD4+ or CD8+ T cells sorted from blood, obtained in a trial of the OX40 agonist ivuxolimab. The receptors come from an adult with an advanced solid tumor such as melanoma, head and neck, liver or kidney cancer.

Relative to its sample, this clone is medium-sized. The rearrangement joins TRBV21-1 to TRBJ2-7; whether TRBD2, the table's D call, matches the DNA was not checked. TRBV21-1 is a pseudogene segment. The CDR3 has 15 amino acids. The CDR3 DNA reads as TGTGCCAGCAGCAGAACTAGCGGGAGGAGTTACGAGCAGTACTTC. Amino acid sequence: CASSRTSGRSYEQYF.

J is TRBJ2-1 and V is TRBV6-5; D not resolved. Germline V gene data show CDR1 as MNHEY and CDR2 as SVGAGI. The V and J ends lost 2 bases and 0 bases respectively, with 8 bases between them. The CDR3 consists of 15 residues. CDR3 sequence reads: CASSYGEPSYNEQFF. Here the CDR3 DNA reads TGTGCCAGCAGTTACGGCGAACCCTCCTACAATGAGCAGTTCTTC.

The V call is TRBV4-1, the J call TRBJ1-4; 9 nucleotides line up with TRBD1. This CDR3 region has 18 residues. CDR1 is MGHRA, CDR2 YSYEKL, per germline. V lost 2 bases and J lost 7; bases outside the gene matches: 14. The CDR3 sequence is CASSQRWDYRGQPEKLFF. The CDR3 nucleotides read TGCGCCAGCAGCCAAAGATGGGATTACAGGGGGCAACCTGAAAAACTGTTTTTT.

The chain carries TRBV7-9 and TRBJ2-2; 7 bases are a match to TRBD2. Germline V gene sequence: CDR1 SEHNR, CDR2 FQNEAQ (reference sequence). The length of the CDR3 is 15 residues. Trimming cost V 6 bases and J 3 bases; bases outside gene matches: 7. The CDR3 region is CASSQSGTYTGELFF. The CDR3 bases are TGTGCCAGCAGTCAGAGCGGGACCTACACCGGGGAGCTGTTTTTT.

This clone has more than one count but fewer than ten. V gene TRBV4-1 combines with J gene TRBJ2-5; TRBD2 aligns across 8 bases. The CDR3 covers 15 residues. V was pared by 6 bases and J by 5 bases, with 11 bases of the junction left unmatched. Germline-derived CDR1 and CDR2 are MGHRA and YSYEKL. The CDR3 loop is CASRLSGIGAETQYF. The CDR3 DNA follows: TGCGCCAGCAGGCTTAGCGGGATAGGAGCGGAGACCCAGTACTTC.

CDR3 loop: CASSSVNSNQPQHF. As DNA, the CDR3 is TGTGCCAGCAGTTCCGTCAATAGCAATCAGCCCCAGCATTTT. The gene calls are TRBV27 and TRBJ1-5; no clear D gene. Trimming shortened V by 4 bases and J by 0 bases, and 7 bases separated the two germline ends. The V gene's germline CDR1 is MNHEY and CDR2 SMNVEV (reference sequence). CDR3 length: 14 residues.

CDR3 sequence: CASSLNARPQETQYF. The CDR3 coding sequence is TGTGCCAGCAGCTTAAATGCCAGGCCCCAAGAGACCCAGTACTTC. The chain joins TRBV7-8 to TRBJ2-5; no firm D call. Germline lookup yields CDR1 SGHVS and CDR2 FQNEAQ. The CDR3 runs 15 residues. The V end was cut by 2 bases, the J end by 1 base, with 11 bases between. The entire variable domain, with the rest obtained from reference TRBV7-8 and TRBJ2-5, is as follows: GAGVSQSPRYKVAKRGQDVALRCDPISGHVSLFWYQQALGQGPEFLTYFQNEAQLDKSGLPSDRFFAERPEGSVSTLKIQRTQQEDSAVYLCASSLNARPQETQYFGPGTRLLVL.

V gene TRBV5-1 combines with J gene TRBJ2-3; 7 bases are a match to TRBD1. The CDR3 is made up of 15 amino acids. The V gene end was trimmed by 5 bases and the J gene end by 0 bases; junction bases not matched to a gene: 6. From germline, CDR1 is SGHRS and CDR2 YFSETQ. The CDR3 bases are TGCGCCAGCAGTCCGGGACAGCTAAGCACAGATACGCAGTATTTT. Amino acids: CASSPGQLSTDTQYF.

This clone was picked up a small number of times. The chain recombines TRBV2 with TRBJ2-7; TRBD1 matches 7 bases. From germline, CDR1 is SNHLY and CDR2 FYNNEI. The J segment lost 0 bases and the V segment lost 6 bases, leaving 14 bases of the junction unmatched. CDR3 length: 17 residues. The DNA for the CDR3 is TGTGCCAGCAGCCCCATCCCCAGGACAGGAAGCTCCTACGAGCAGTACTTC. It codes for CASSPIPRTGSSYEQYF.

This sequence joins TRBV6-5 and TRBJ2-7, with 9 bases lining up with TRBD1. The V gene end was trimmed by 10 bases and the J gene end by 5 bases; junction bases not matched to a gene: 6. This CDR3 spans 12 amino acids. Per germline, CDR1 MNHEY and CDR2 SVGAGI. CDR3 loop: CAIRQGGHEQYF. In DNA form, the CDR3 reads TGTGCCATCAGACAGGGGGGCCACGAGCAGTACTTC.

The chain has TRBV2 and TRBJ1-6, with no clear D. Per the germline V gene, CDR1 is SNHLY and CDR2 is FYNNEI. CDR3 size: 15 residues. V was cut by 6 bases and J by 7 bases, with 16 bases left in between. CDR3 nucleotides: TGTGCCAGCAGCGCCGAGAGGTCTTCGAATTCACCCCTCCACTTT. Its translation: CASSAERSSNSPLHF.

The chain carries TRBV4-3 and TRBJ2-7; D unresolved. Deletions cut 1 base from V and 1 base from J, with 11 bases between. This CDR3 has 15 residues. The germline gives CDR1 LGHNA, CDR2 YSLEER. CDR3 sequence reads: CASSQGRSASYEQYF. The CDR3 nucleotides read TGCGCCAGCAGCCAAGGCAGGTCTGCGTCCTACGAGCAGTACTTC.

This clone was seen only once. The V gene is TRBV11-3, the J gene TRBJ2-3; D possibly matches TRBD1 or TRBD2 (5 bases each). The V end lost 2 bases, the J end lost 0 bases, and 15 bases lay between the germline ends. CDR3 length equals 17 residues. Germline lookup yields CDR1 SGHNT and CDR2 YENEEA. The DNA for the CDR3 is TGTGCCAGCAGCTTAAGGGGAATAGCGCAGAGCACAGATACGCAGTATTTT. This encodes CASSLRGIAQSTDTQYF.

V usage is TRBV5-4 and J usage is TRBJ2-7, with D perhaps matching TRBD1 (6 bases). V was trimmed by 2 bases and J by 2 bases, leaving 17 bases between them. Germline V gives CDR1 SGHNT, CDR2 YYREEE (reference sequence). CDR3 size: 16 residues. CDR3 sequence reads: CASSFLVEDSTYEQYF. DNA for the CDR3: TGTGCCAGCAGCTTTTTGGTGGAGGACAGTACCTACGAGCAGTACTTC. The complete variable domain, with remaining parts taken from reference TRBV5-4 and TRBJ2-7, reads ETGVTQSPTHLIKTRGQQVTLRCSSQSGHNTVSWYQQALGQGPQFIFQYYREEENGRGNFPPRFSGLQFPNYSSELNVNALELDDSALYLCASSFLVEDSTYEQYFGPGTRLTVT.

This clone was counted a single time. This chain connects TRBV5-1 to TRBJ1-1, with 8 bases aligning to TRBD1. Germline V gives CDR1 SGHRS, CDR2 YFSETQ. With 2 bases clipped from V and 5 bases from J, the junction kept 5 bases outside the gene matches. The CDR3 is 14 amino acids. This chain's CDR3 is CASSFGQGLTEAFF. The CDR3 nucleotides are TGCGCCAGCAGCTTCGGACAGGGCCTAACTGAAGCTTTCTTT. Supplemented by reference TRBV5-1 and TRBJ1-1, the full variable domain reads KAGVTQTPRYLIKTRGQQVTLSCSPISGHRSVSWYQQTPGQGLQFLFEYFSETQRNKGNFPGRFSGRQFSNSRSEMNVSTLELGDSALYLCASSFGQGLTEAFFGQGTRLTVV.

The V call is TRBV5-5, the J call TRBJ1-1, with 8 bases identical to TRBD1. CDR3 length: 13 residues. Germline assignment: CDR1 SGHKS and CDR2 YYEKEE (reference sequence). V was pared by 4 bases and J by 4 bases, with 3 bases of the junction left unmatched. The CDR3 here is CASSQGASTEAFF. The CDR3 nucleotides read TGTGCCAGCAGCCAGGGGGCGAGCACTGAAGCTTTCTTT.

A single count supports this clone. The chain employs TRBV7-2 and TRBJ2-5; no reliable D call. The germline V gene encodes CDR1 SGHTA and CDR2 FQGNSA. Trimming cost V 3 bases and J 7 bases, with 12 bases left between them. The CDR3 is 13 residues long. The CDR3 region is CASSFYPLRTQYF. The CDR3 DNA is TGTGCCAGCAGCTTCTATCCGCTACGGACCCAGTACTTC.

The V and J genes are TRBV5-1 and TRBJ2-5, with D perhaps matching TRBD2 (6 bases). The J call is uncertain, as TRBJ2-7 better fits the DNA end. The V gene's germline CDR1 is SGHRS and CDR2 YFSETQ. The CDR3 totals 13 residues. The CDR3 protein is CASRWAGTTEQYF. CDR3 coding DNA: TGCGCCAGCAGGTGGGCGGGGACCACCGAGCAGTACTTC.

This chain uses TRBV30 with TRBJ1-2, with a tentative D call TRBD1 (5 bases). There are 13 residues in the CDR3. Germline V gives CDR1 GTSNPN, CDR2 SVGIG (reference sequence). V was cut by 2 bases and J by 8 bases, with 15 bases left in between. CDR3 region: CAWSLSGPQGYTF. CDR3 nucleotide sequence: TGTGCCTGGAGTTTATCAGGGCCGCAGGGCTACACCTTC.

This clone was counted only a few times. J is TRBJ1-6 and V is TRBV5-4; TRBD1 matches 11 bases. Unmatched junction bases numbered 5, after V lost 2 bases and J lost 7 bases. The CDR3 spans 16 residues. The germline V gene has CDR1 SGHNT and CDR2 YYREEE (reference sequence). DNA for the CDR3: TGTGCCAGCAGCTTAAGGACAGGGGGCAACAATTCACCCCTCCACTTT. Translating gives CASSLRTGGNNSPLHF.

V gene TRBV11-2 combines with J gene TRBJ2-7; either TRBD1 or TRBD2 may supply D (6 bases each). The CDR3 is 14 residues long. Deletions cut 5 bases from V and 6 bases from J, with 17 bases between. Germline assignment: CDR1 SGHAT and CDR2 FQNNGV. The CDR3 protein is CASSAAGHKPEQYF. For the CDR3, the DNA is TGTGCCAGCAGCGCGGCGGGACATAAACCCGAGCAGTACTTC.